The 26 T cell receptor beta chains below were found in one sample sequenced in a study of T cells in localized non-small cell lung cancer. Sequencing used immunoSEQ multiplex PCR; TCRdb keeps in-frame clones, though not all of them. The sample has about 70,000 clones; roughly 90% are singletons. The input for sequencing was peripheral blood, taken before any cancer treatment. The receptors originated from a male donor at least 60 years old with stage III squamous cell lung carcinoma.

This chain links TRBV6-6 with TRBJ2-7, with 11 bases identical to TRBD2. The CDR3 has 15 residues. CDR1 is MNHNY, CDR2 SVGAGI, per germline (reference sequence). J lost 5 bases, V lost 6 bases, and 9 bases had no gene match. CDR3 coding DNA: TGTGCCAGCAGCCCTGTAGCGGGGGGGCGGAACGAGCAGTACGTC. Translated: CASSPVAGGRNEQYV.

The chain is built from TRBV5-1 and TRBJ2-3, with D perhaps matching TRBD2 (6 bases). Germline V gives CDR1 SGHRS, CDR2 YFSETQ. Trimming removed 4 bases from V and 5 bases from J, with 26 bases in between. This CDR3 is 18 amino acids long. CDR3 sequence (DNA): TGCGCCAGCAGCCTACAAGGGTTGCGGGGAGTTAGAGGAGATACGCAGTATTTT. Its protein is CASSLQGLRGVRGDTQYF.

This chain joins TRBV5-1 and TRBJ1-2, with D tentatively TRBD1 (5 bases). The V gene's germline CDR1 is SGHRS and CDR2 YFSETQ. With 3 bases removed from V and 3 bases from J, the gap between germline ends came to 12 bases. The CDR3 consists of 14 residues. DNA of the CDR3: TGCGCCAGCAGCTCCTCAACCAGGGACTATGGCTACACCTTC. Translating it yields CASSSSTRDYGYTF.

The V call is TRBV30, the J call TRBJ2-3, with 7 nucleotides matching TRBD2. The CDR3 runs to 15 residues. Unmatched junction bases numbered 6, after V lost 0 bases and J lost 3 bases. Per germline, CDR1 GTSNPN and CDR2 SVGIG (reference sequence). The CDR3 sequence: CAWSVLGLGTDTQYF. The DNA of the CDR3 is TGTGCCTGGAGTGTATTAGGACTAGGGACAGATACGCAGTATTTT.

The genes are TRBV6-1 and TRBJ2-3, with D maybe TRBD1 (5 bases). Trimming took off 10 bases at V and 2 bases at J, with 13 bases between the two ends. The CDR3 extends over 13 amino acids. The germline gives CDR1 MNHNS, CDR2 SASEGT. CDR3 sequence (DNA): TGTGCCACCGCCATGACAGCCACAGATACGCAGTATTTT. Translating it yields CATAMTATDTQYF.

The chain has TRBV30 and TRBJ1-4; D is unclear. V gave up 5 bases and J gave up 8 bases, with 9 bases separating them. In germline, CDR1 is GTSNPN, CDR2 SVGIG (reference sequence). The CDR3 is 11 amino acids. The DNA for the CDR3 is TGTGCCTGGTCAGAGGACGAAAAACTGTTTTTT. Translated: CAWSEDEKLFF.

V gene TRBV6-6 combines with J gene TRBJ2-1, with 8 bases identical to TRBD1. There are 14 residues in the CDR3. V shed 1 base, J shed 8 bases, and the junction held 4 bases outside the gene matches. Germline V gives CDR1 MNHNY, CDR2 SVGAGI (reference sequence). The CDR3 loop is CASSYLTGDDEQFF. The CDR3 DNA sequence: TGTGCCAGCAGTTACTTGACAGGGGATGATGAGCAGTTCTTC.

This clone was detected once. The chain uses TRBV7-3 and TRBJ2-2; 10 positions agree with TRBD1. J was trimmed by 1 base and V by 3 bases; bases with no gene match: 5. CDR3 size: 17 residues. The germline gives CDR1 SGHTA, CDR2 FQGTGA. The CDR3 sequence: CASSLTRDRGNTGELFF. CDR3 DNA: TGTGCCAGCAGCTTGACCCGGGACAGGGGGAACACCGGGGAGCTGTTTTTT.

This clone appeared a few times. V gene TRBV29-1 combines with J gene TRBJ1-4; 8 bases are a match to TRBD1. The CDR3 totals 13 residues. CDR1 SQVTM and CDR2 ANQGSEA come from the germline V gene. Germline trimming cut 6 bases from V and 3 bases from J; bases unmatched to any gene: 3. The CDR3 sequence is CSVSTGANEKLFF. As DNA, the CDR3 is TGCAGCGTCTCGACAGGGGCTAATGAAAAACTGTTTTTT.

V is TRBV7-2 and J is TRBJ1-3; a possible D gene is TRBD1 (5 bases). The CDR3 covers 14 residues. CDR1 and CDR2 from the germline V gene are SGHTA and FQGNSA. Trimming removed 4 bases at V and 4 bases at J, with 11 bases between. DNA of the CDR3: TGTGCCAGCAGCTCACCAGGGCCGGGAAACACCATATATTTT. Protein product: CASSSPGPGNTIYF.

The genes are TRBV7-2 and TRBJ2-4, with 10 nucleotides matching TRBD1. Trimming removed 5 bases from V and 9 bases from J; junction bases left unmatched: 7. CDR1 is SGHTA and CDR2 is FQGNSA in the germline V gene. This CDR3 spans 14 amino acids. For the CDR3, the DNA is TGTGCCAGCAGCCTCCGGGACAGGGGTGGCATTCAGTACTTC. Encoded protein: CASSLRDRGGIQYF.

The V gene is TRBV11-2, the J gene TRBJ2-7; D is possibly TRBD1 or TRBD2 (5 bases each). CDR1 and CDR2 (germline): SGHAT, FQNNGV. Trimming removed 0 bases at V and 3 bases at J, with 12 bases between. The CDR3 sequence is 15 residues long. CDR3 residues: CASSLDGTLFYEQYF. For the CDR3, the DNA is TGTGCCAGCAGCTTAGATGGGACCTTATTCTACGAGCAGTACTTC. Combining the CDR3 with reference TRBV11-2 and TRBJ2-7 gives the whole variable domain EAGVAQSPRYKIIEKRQSVAFWCNPISGHATLYWYQQILGQGPKLLIQFQNNGVVDDSQLPKDRFSAERLKGVDSTLKIQPAKLEDSAVYLCASSLDGTLFYEQYFGPGTRLTVT.

The V call is TRBV7-2, the J call TRBJ2-1; 8 nucleotides line up with TRBD1. Trimming removed 5 bases from V and 7 bases from J; junction bases left unmatched: 22. The CDR3 runs to 19 residues. Germline CDR1 reads SGHTA; CDR2 reads FQGNSA. Here the CDR3 DNA reads TGTGCCAGCAGCCCATATCCCGGGGGCAGGGGGCTGGTGGGAAATGAGCAGTTCTTC. Translation gives CASSPYPGGRGLVGNEQFF.

As regards this clone: At one boundary the junction diverges from the germline segment, which might be a read error. V and J are TRBV7-7 and TRBJ2-2; perhaps D is TRBD1 or TRBD2 (7 bases each). The CDR3 runs to 13 residues. Germline CDR1 reads SSHAT; CDR2 reads FNYEAQ (reference sequence). Here the CDR3 reads CASSGTATGELFF. In DNA, the CDR3 is TGTGCTAGCAGCGGGACAGCCACCGGGGAGCTGTTTTTT.

This sequence joins TRBV11-1 and TRBJ1-5, with D perhaps TRBD1 (6 bases). V lost 5 bases, J lost 1 base, and 15 bases lay in between. The germline V gene has CDR1 SGHAT and CDR2 FQDESV (reference sequence). This CDR3 comprises 16 residues. In DNA, the CDR3 is TGTGCCAGCAGCCCGGGGGTGGGGGCAAGCAATCAGCCCCAGCATTTT. Its protein is CASSPGVGASNQPQHF. Drawing the rest from reference TRBV11-1 and TRBJ1-5, the complete variable domain is EAEVAQSPRYKITEKSQAVAFWCDPISGHATLYWYRQILGQGPELLVQFQDESVVDDSQLPKDRFSAERLKGVDSTLKIQPAELGDSAMYLCASSPGVGASNQPQHFGDGTRLSIL.

This clone was seen only a few times. The chain joins TRBV6-1 to TRBJ1-6, with TRBD1 matching over 12 bases. Looked up from germline, CDR1 is MNHNS and CDR2 is SASEGT. This CDR3 has 17 residues. J lost 7 bases, V lost 4 bases, and 8 bases had no gene match. DNA for the CDR3: TGTGCCAGCAGTGTCCCCCGGGACAGGGGGCGGAATTCACCCCTCCACTTT. Encoded protein: CASSVPRDRGRNSPLHF.

This chain uses TRBV19 with TRBJ2-3; D may correspond to TRBD1 or TRBD2 (5 bases each). CDR3 size: 16 residues. CDR1 is LNHDA, CDR2 SQIVND, per germline (reference sequence). Trimming pared 1 base from V and 0 bases from J, leaving 11 bases between. CDR3 sequence: CASSIGGSPSTDTQYF. The CDR3 coding sequence is TGTGCCAGTAGTATAGGGGGGAGCCCTAGCACAGATACGCAGTATTTT. Based on the CDR3 plus reference TRBV19 and TRBJ2-3, the full variable domain is DGGITQSPKYLFRKEGQNVTLSCEQNLNHDAMYWYRQDPGQGLRLIYYSQIVNDFQKGDIAEGYSVSREKKESFPLTVTSAQKNPTAFYLCASSIGGSPSTDTQYFGPGTRLTVL.

The CDR3, as DNA: TGTGCCAGCAGCTACGGGACAGGATGGGGGGAGACCCAGTACTTC. Its translation: CASSYGTGWGETQYF. V and J are TRBV7-9 and TRBJ2-5; 8 bases fit TRBD1. The trim removed 4 bases at V and 5 bases at J, leaving 9 bases unmatched. The CDR3 is 15 amino acids. Germline V CDR1 and CDR2: SEHNR, FQNEAQ (reference sequence).

V is TRBV5-1 and J is TRBJ2-2; TRBD1 or TRBD2 may be the D gene (6 bases each). Trimming stripped 0 bases from V and 3 bases from J, with 9 bases between. Germline lookup yields CDR1 SGHRS and CDR2 YFSETQ. This CDR3 contains 15 residues. CDR3 region: CASSLAGGDTGELFF. The CDR3 nucleotides read TGCGCCAGCAGCTTGGCCGGGGGCGACACCGGGGAGCTGTTTTTT.

This clone was seen only a few times. The chain uses TRBV21-1 and TRBJ1-5; TRBD1, as called in the table, went unchecked against the DNA. TRBV21-1 is a recognized pseudogene. This CDR3 spans 18 amino acids. CDR3 amino acids: CASSPKGGTGASNQPQHF. The CDR3 nucleotides are TGTGCCAGCAGCCCAAAAGGGGGGACAGGGGCGAGCAATCAGCCCCAGCATTTT.

The chain joins TRBV11-2 to TRBJ2-4; D not certain. The V gene's germline CDR1 is SGHAT and CDR2 FQNNGV. Trimming stripped 4 bases from V and 0 bases from J, with 13 bases between. The CDR3 extends over 16 amino acids. The CDR3 loop reads CASSSFWGLAKNIQYF. The CDR3 DNA reads TGTGCCAGCAGCTCCTTTTGGGGTCTAGCCAAAAACATTCAGTACTTC. Complete variable domain (other parts from reference TRBV11-2 and TRBJ2-4): EAGVAQSPRYKIIEKRQSVAFWCNPISGHATLYWYQQILGQGPKLLIQFQNNGVVDDSQLPKDRFSAERLKGVDSTLKIQPAKLEDSAVYLCASSSFWGLAKNIQYFGAGTRLSVL.

This clone was seen a handful of times. The CDR3 bases are TGTGCCAGTAGTATGGGTGTCACAACTAGCACAGATACGCAGTATTTT. This sequence encodes CASSMGVTTSTDTQYF. V is TRBV19 and J is TRBJ2-3; unclear D gene. CDR1 LNHDA and CDR2 SQIVND come from the germline V gene (reference sequence). The CDR3 is made up of 16 amino acids. Trimming took off 3 bases at V and 0 bases at J, with 13 bases between the two ends.

This clone was seen once. The rearrangement uses TRBV7-9 and TRBJ2-3; 8 bases are a match to TRBD2. With V trimmed by 2 bases and J by 2 bases, 6 bases remained unmatched. The V gene's germline CDR1 is SEHNR and CDR2 FQNEAQ (reference sequence). This CDR3 region has 16 residues. The CDR3 loop is CASSLTAGGTTDTQYF. The CDR3 DNA reads as TGTGCCAGCAGCTTAACGGCGGGGGGAACCACAGATACGCAGTATTTT. Complete variable domain (other parts from reference TRBV7-9 and TRBJ2-3): DTGVSQNPRHKITKRGQNVTFRCDPISEHNRLYWYRQTLGQGPEFLTYFQNEAQLEKSRLLSDRFSAERPKGSFSTLEIQRTEQGDSAMYLCASSLTAGGTTDTQYFGPGTRLTVL.

The chain recombines TRBV5-6 with TRBJ1-5; weak D call: TRBD1 (6 bases). This CDR3 comprises 16 residues. Germline assignment: CDR1 SGHDT and CDR2 YYEEEE. V lost 0 bases to trimming and J lost 0 bases, with 10 bases between them. The CDR3: CASSLGFRGSNQPQHF. CDR3 in DNA: TGTGCCAGCAGCTTGGGCTTCAGGGGTAGCAATCAGCCCCAGCATTTT.

The CDR3 DNA is TGCGCCAGCAGAAAGGTAGGAGAAACTGAAGCTTTCTTT. This translates into CASRKVGETEAFF. The chain carries TRBV4-1 and TRBJ1-1; no clear D gene. This CDR3 comprises 13 residues. Germline V CDR1 and CDR2: MGHRA, YSYEKL. V dropped 6 bases and J dropped 5 bases, with 13 bases sitting between them.

J is TRBJ2-3 and V is TRBV19, with 11 bases fitting TRBD2. Looked up from germline, CDR1 is LNHDA and CDR2 is SQIVND (reference sequence). Losses at the gene ends were 4 bases for V and 1 base for J; bases not matched to a gene: 1. The CDR3 has 15 residues. The DNA of the CDR3 is TGTGCCAGTAGTACGGGACTAGCGGGCACAGATACGCAGTATTTT. This encodes CASSTGLAGTDTQYF.